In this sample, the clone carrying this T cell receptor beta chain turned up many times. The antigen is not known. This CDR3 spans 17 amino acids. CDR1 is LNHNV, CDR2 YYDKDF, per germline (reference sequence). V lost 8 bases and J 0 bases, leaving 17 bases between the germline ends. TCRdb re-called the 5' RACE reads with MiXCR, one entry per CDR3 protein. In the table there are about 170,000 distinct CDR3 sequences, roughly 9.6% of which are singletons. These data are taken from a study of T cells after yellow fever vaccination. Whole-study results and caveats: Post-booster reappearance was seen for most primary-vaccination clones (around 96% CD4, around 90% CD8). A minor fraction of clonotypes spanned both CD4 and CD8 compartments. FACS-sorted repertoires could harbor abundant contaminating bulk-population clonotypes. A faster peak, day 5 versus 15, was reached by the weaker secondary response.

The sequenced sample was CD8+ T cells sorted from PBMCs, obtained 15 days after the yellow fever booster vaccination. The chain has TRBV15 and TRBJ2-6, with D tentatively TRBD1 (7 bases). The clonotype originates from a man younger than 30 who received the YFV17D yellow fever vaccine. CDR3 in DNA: TGTGCCACCGGTCAGGGGGGAAGTTTCTCTGGGGCCAACGTCCTGACTTTC. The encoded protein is CATGQGGSFSGANVLTF.